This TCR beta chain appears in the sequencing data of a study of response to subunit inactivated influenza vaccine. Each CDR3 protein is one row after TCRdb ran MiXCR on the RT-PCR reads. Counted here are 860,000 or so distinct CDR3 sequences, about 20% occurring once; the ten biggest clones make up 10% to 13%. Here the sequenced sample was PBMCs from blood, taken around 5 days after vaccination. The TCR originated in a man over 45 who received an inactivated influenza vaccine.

CDR3 nucleotide sequence: TGTGCCGTAGGGACAGGGTACAATGAGCAGTTCTTC. Protein: CAVGTGYNEQFF. V and J are TRBV2 and TRBJ2-1; 9 bases fit TRBD1. The trim removed 11 bases at V and 4 bases at J, leaving 3 bases unmatched. The CDR3 has 12 amino acids. CDR1 is SNHLY and CDR2 is FYNNEI in the germline V gene.